This T cell receptor (beta chain) originates from a study of identical twins. Study-level points and caveats: Potential partial confounding of zero-insertion analyses by invariant MAIT and iNKT cells was noted.

TCRdb re-called the 5' RACE reads through MiXCR, storing one row per CDR3 protein. The table includes hundreds of thousands of distinct CDR3 sequences, around an eighth detected once. The CDR3 sequence is 11 residues long. CDR1 is KGHDR and CDR2 is SFDVKD in the germline V gene. About this clonotype: Its antigen is not known. The junction differs from germline at one of its ends, possibly a read error.

The sample was also linked to a second study, of yellow fever vaccine responses in identical twins.

The rearrangement links TRBV24-1 to TRBJ2-3; the D is unclear. Material for sequencing was PBMCs. This TCR was sampled from a woman under 30 in good health. For the CDR3, the DNA is TGTGCCACCAGTGTTTTGGATACGCAGTATTTT. Protein: CATSVLDTQYF.